This paragraph covers one TCR beta chain sequence. Its cognate antigen is unknown. These data are taken from a study of cytotoxic CD8 clonotypes in ibrutinib-treated CLL. Study in general: Investigators reported about 24 partial and 2 complete responses; after median about 74 months, 14 patients remained remitted and about 12 progressed.

The study, taken as a whole, reports: Public clonotypes were uncommon and contracted or stayed stable on treatment. Sample timing was unmatched between remission and later-progressing patients; lymph nodes unstudied.

The CDR3 runs to 14 residues. Trimming cost V 5 bases and J 3 bases; bases outside gene matches: 5. Germline-derived CDR1 and CDR2 are SGHVS and FQNEAQ. Depth targeted 1 in 200,000 to 1 in 1 million T cells, averaging around 9.5x coverage per clonotype. Using immunoSEQ multiplex PCR, the repertoire was profiled, and TCRdb retains in-frame clones only, with some absent. The sample has 150,000 or so clones; roughly 88% are singletons. This receptor was taken from a human donor with chronic lymphocytic leukemia. Material: PBMCs, obtained at disease progression, from a patient treated with ibrutinib. The chain carries TRBV7-8 and TRBJ1-2; 8 bases map to TRBD1. The CDR3 loop is CASSRTGLDYGYTF. As DNA, the CDR3 is TGTGCCAGCAGCCGGACAGGGCTCGACTATGGCTACACCTTC.